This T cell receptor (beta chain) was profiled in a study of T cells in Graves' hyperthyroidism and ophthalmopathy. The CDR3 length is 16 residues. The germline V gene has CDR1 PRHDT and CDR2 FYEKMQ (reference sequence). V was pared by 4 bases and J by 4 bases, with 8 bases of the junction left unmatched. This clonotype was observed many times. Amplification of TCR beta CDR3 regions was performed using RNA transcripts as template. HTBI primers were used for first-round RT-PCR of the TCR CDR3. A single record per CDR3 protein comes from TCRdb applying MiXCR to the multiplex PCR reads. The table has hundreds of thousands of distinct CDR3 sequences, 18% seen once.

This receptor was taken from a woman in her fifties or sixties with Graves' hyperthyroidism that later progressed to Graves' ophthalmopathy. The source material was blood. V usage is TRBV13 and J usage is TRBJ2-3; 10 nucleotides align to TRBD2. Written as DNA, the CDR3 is TGTGCCAGCAGCTACAAAGCGGGGGGGCATGCAGATACGCAGTATTTT. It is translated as CASSYKAGGHADTQYF.